This record looks at one T cell receptor beta chain sequence and its context. Ten or more counts support this clonotype. Its antigen has not been determined. Base qualities were left out, and no much larger clone turns up one base away. Library preparation used multiplex PCR. This sample was sequenced with an Illumina HiSeq 4000. iRepertoire HTBI primers and Arm-PCR amplification of CDR3 regions were used to construct TCR beta libraries. Before sequencing, the PCR products went through gel purification. Turning to the authors' computational methods: A total of fewer than 65 TRBV and about 13 TRBJ segments were identified across samples and were used for gene usage analysis of CDR3 amino acid clonotypes. COPE and FqMerger were used to merge filtered high-quality paired reads into contigs. Contigs were aligned with BLAST to IMGT TRBV, TRBD and TRBJ reference genes, and CDR3 was defined per IMGT. Any clonotype with a frequency above 0.1% was classified as a highly expanded clone. Shannon entropy served as the measure of repertoire diversity, while the Gini coefficient captured V-J evenness. A clonotype was considered public if more than one individual shared it. In TCRdb, the public reads were trimmed at Q25 with fastp and aligned with MiXCR, with productive beta chains retained. A single entry per CDR3 protein holds the most common genes and DNA from its merged rows. None of the V and J calls come from the authors' own analysis; TCRdb made them. The sample profile shows 250,000 to 300,000 distinct CDR3 sequences; 18% of them were found once. The ten largest account for 13% to 15% of the sample.

As encoded in the germline V gene, CDR1 is KGHSH while CDR2 is LQKENI. The CDR3 spans 14 residues, from the cysteine through the phenylalanine. Of the read, only the CDR3 DNA is kept; its 42 bases are in frame from base 1. Germline trimming amounts to 2 bases on V and 9 bases on J, with 3 as the count of junction bases outside the gene matches. The label giving this sample's time point can be read as: newly diagnosed GD, antithyroid drugs for less than 3 months. RNA was extracted from PBMCs in TRIzol for both TCR sequencing and RNA sequencing. Graves' disease was diagnosed according to American Thyroid Association guidelines. The patients came from an endocrinology department in Xi'an, China. Each patient gave roughly 10 milliliters of peripheral blood, collected in an EDTA anticoagulant tube. Ficoll Paque Plus density gradient separation was used to isolate PBMCs, and no additional T cell sorting was done. An Agilent 2100 Bioanalyzer and agarose gel were used to check RNA quality, while a NanoDrop 2000 measured RNA concentration.

The data were obtained in a study of regulatory T cells in long-lasting Graves disease (dated by TCRdb to the early 2020s). Study-wide context: In the newly diagnosed Graves' disease group, patients had been taking antithyroid drugs for less than 3 months. The study took place in China and was registered as a clinical trial. TCR sequencing covered about 13 persistent and some 20 newly diagnosed Graves' disease patients, about 35 samples in total. Peripheral blood TCR sequencing and RNA sequencing compared persistent Graves' disease patients with newly diagnosed Graves' disease patients.

Summary of the overall study and its limitations: Preferential use of TRBV28, TRBJ1-2 and TRBJ2-5 was observed in persistent disease, whereas TRBV20-1 and TRBJ2-1 were favored in newly diagnosed disease. Peripheral blood alone was examined, since thyroid tissue, which constituted the primary lesion, could not be accessed. Persistent patients shared more public clonotypes among themselves (fewer than 3,000) than newly diagnosed patients did (about 1,000). Persistent Graves' disease patients showed lower TCR Shannon entropy and fewer highly expanded clones than newly diagnosed patients, suggesting clonal expansion. Sequencing and analysis were limited to the TCR beta chain. The small sample size was acknowledged by the authors as a limitation that may reduce accuracy.

This sample was also put to use in a study of T cells in Graves' hyperthyroidism and ophthalmopathy. Per that second paper: Stable Graves' hyperthyroidism was defined as the absence of progression to ophthalmopathy over 18 months of follow-up. Hyperthyroidism patients were aged 18 to 65 years and newly diagnosed, with disease duration of less than 2 months. The study excluded patients with uncontrolled infections, other autoimmune diseases, pregnancy or lactation. Diagnoses were based on clinical symptoms, serum thyroxine and TRAb, thyroid ultrasound and orbital computed tomography. The first round of RT-PCR for the TCR CDR3 was performed with the HTBI primer set and the Qiagen OneStep RT-PCR kit. Most expanded thyroid clonotypes (frequency above 0.001) were also detected in blood, a finding suggesting that blood repertoires may reflect thyroid immune responses. A 13 V-J signature model separated ophthalmopathy from stable hyperthyroidism, with about 90% sensitivity and just under 84% specificity in cross-validation and 80%/75% in testing. In validation, the model predicted progression to ophthalmopathy with around 71% sensitivity and over 72% specificity, a median of about 6 months before onset. To identify distinguishing TCR V-J signatures, a discovery cohort of around 100 patients was used, comprising some 43 with Graves' ophthalmopathy and around 57 with stable Graves' hyperthyroidism. Prospective prediction of ophthalmopathy was tested in an independent validation cohort of 18 to 20 hyperthyroidism patients and around 16 patients who later progressed to ophthalmopathy. The 100 or so discovery patients were randomly divided into training and test sets at a 7:3 ratio. The study also compared thyroid tissue and blood T-cell repertoires from several Graves' hyperthyroidism patients. After sampling, hyperthyroidism patients received methimazole starting at 30 mg daily, and ophthalmopathy patients received high-dose intravenous methylprednisolone. Libraries were constructed in a second round of multiplex PCR, after which size selection and purification were carried out. The libraries were sequenced on an Illumina HiSeq2000 using paired-end 100 bp reads. SOAPnuke was used to process the raw data, throwing out any read that contained adapters or uncalled bases, had a mean Phred below 15, or lacked an exact constant-primer or identifier match. High-quality paired reads were merged with COPE v1.2.5, and unique nucleotide sequences were defined as clonotypes. MiTCR v1.1 was used to align the clonotypes against IMGT TRBV, TRBD and TRBJ reference segments. Analysis was restricted to V-J combinations with a frequency above 0.0001, which covered roughly 99% of repertoires. A TCS score was defined as the ratio between F50 (clonal expansion) and ExV (chaos), using BLOSUM62-based TCRdist between CDR3 peptides within each V-J. Welch's t-statistics and random forest reduced roughly 500 V-J features to roughly 13, which were used in a naive Bayes classifier (R e1071). Sample size was not statistically predetermined, and blinding of investigators to group allocation was not performed. The paper reports TCR Vbeta CDR3 sequencing of some 140 peripheral blood samples: some 41 ophthalmopathy, fewer than 85 hyperthyroidism and approximately 17 progressor patients.

The starting material was peripheral blood mononuclear cells (PBMCs), obtained at new diagnosis, from a patient treated with antithyroid drugs. This TCR was recovered from a woman aged 30 to 39 with Graves disease. Donor details come from another sample of the same person, matched by shared clones. The chain couples TRBV18 to TRBJ1-6; 8 bases in between match TRBD1. CDR3 reads: CASSPGQGVSPLHF. The DNA sequence is TGTGCCAGCTCACCAGGACAGGGTGTTTCACCCCTCCACTTT.